This TCR beta chain originates from a study of response to subunit inactivated influenza vaccine. There are many counts of this clonotype. Antigen specificity is unknown. Germline lookup yields CDR1 MNHEY and CDR2 SVGEGT. Between the trimmed V and J ends, which lost 5 bases and 0 bases, there was a span of 16 bases. The length of the CDR3 is 17 residues. Using its own MiXCR run on the RT-PCR reads, TCRdb lists one record per CDR3 protein. Here the sample spans fewer than 800,000 distinct CDR3 sequences, approximately 14% being singletons. Findings of the study overall: The authors suggested that every seasonal influenza vaccination recruits few new T cells.

The rearrangement links TRBV6-2 or TRBV6-3 to TRBJ2-2; no clear D gene. The sequences come from PBMCs from blood, collected 11 to 12 days after vaccination. The TCR comes from a man aged 50 to 60 who received an inactivated influenza vaccine. CDR3 amino acids: CASSPSRGQSNTGELFF. In DNA, the CDR3 is TGTGCCAGCAGTCCCAGTCGTGGGCAATCGAACACCGGGGAGCTGTTTTTT.